In its sample, the clone carrying this T cell receptor (beta chain) was seen a few times. Antigen specificity is unknown. Per the germline V gene, CDR1 is MNHNY and CDR2 is SVGAGI (reference sequence). This CDR3 is built from 15 residues. The V segment lost 2 bases and the J segment 3 bases; nucleotides outside the gene matches: 3. Broader study findings: The TCR gene usage of tumor memory CD4+ T cells clustered together with blood and lymph node memory CD4+ cells and with lymph node naive CD4+ cells. Tumor Treg TCRs overlapped most with tumor naive CD4+ cells.

One entry per CDR3 protein results from TCRdb running MiXCR on the 5' RACE reads. There are more than 45,000 distinct CDR3 sequences in the sample; around a quarter occur only once, and approximately 3% lies in the top ten. This TCR came from a female donor with breast cancer. Sequenced input: tumor-infiltrating memory CD4+ T cells sorted from the breast tumor. The subset: memory CD4+ T cells, CD4+CD45RO+CD25-. The chain combines TRBV6-6 with TRBJ2-2; 7 bases match TRBD1. CDR3 loop: CASSYRQGDTGELFF. In nucleotides, the CDR3 is TGTGCCAGCAGTTACCGGCAGGGGGACACCGGGGAGCTGTTTTTT.